The present T cell receptor beta chain was sequenced within a study of blood T cell repertoires in COVID-19. Study-wide context: COVID-19 samples, acute and convalescent, were from the United States, Italy and Spain.

The CDR3 extends over 13 amino acids. CDR1 MNHEY and CDR2 SVGAGI come from the germline V gene. The V gene lost 6 bases and the J gene lost 5 bases, with 14 bases spanning the gap. This clone was counted only a few times. The assay was immunoSEQ multiplex PCR, and TCRdb's table has in-frame clones only and misses some. The repertoire holds about 210,000 clones, with 65% to 85% as singletons. This sequence originates from a man aged 25 to 40 with acute COVID-19. This rearrangement joins TRBV6-5 to TRBJ2-7, with D perhaps matching TRBD2 (5 bases). Sequencing was carried out using PBMCs or T cells enriched from blood (not recorded which). The chain's CDR3 is CASSRSAGNEQYF. The CDR3 nucleotides are TGTGCCAGCAGCCGCTCCGCGGGTAACGAGCAGTACTTC.